One and the same sample provided the 28 T cell receptor beta chains below, sequenced in a study of cytomegalovirus exposure and HLA in healthy donors. The table came from immunoSEQ multiplex PCR; TCRdb's copy has only in-frame clones and leaves some out. Among under 300,000 clones, more than 75% were seen once, and the ten largest hold 0.95% to 1.5%. Material: PBMCs. The source is a woman in her 30s in good health and CMV-seropositive.

J is TRBJ1-1 and V is TRBV11-2, with TRBD1 as a possible D gene (5 bases). CDR3 length: 15 amino acids. V was trimmed by 2 bases and J by 5 bases, leaving 15 bases between them. Germline CDR1 reads SGHAT; CDR2 reads FQNNGV. As DNA, the CDR3 is TGTGCCAGCAGCTTAAGTCCAGGGATGGGGACTGAAGCTTTCTTT. It encodes CASSLSPGMGTEAFF.

The chain joins TRBV27 to TRBJ2-7; 11 bases agree with TRBD2. V shed 5 bases, J shed 2 bases, and the junction held 5 bases outside the gene matches. CDR3 length: 15 residues. CDR1 is MNHEY and CDR2 is SMNVEV in the germline V gene (reference sequence). CDR3 residues: CASSLAGGATYEQYF. Here the CDR3 DNA reads TGTGCCAGCAGTCTAGCGGGAGGTGCCACCTACGAGCAGTACTTC.

CDR3 nucleotides: TGTGCCAGCAGTGGGGACAGGGAGATGATTGAAGCTTTCTTT. Translation gives CASSGDREMIEAFF. V is TRBV2 and J is TRBJ1-1, with 9 bases that match TRBD1. This CDR3 is built from 14 residues. Germline values: CDR1 SNHLY, CDR2 FYNNEI. V was pared by 4 bases and J by 7 bases, with 7 bases of the junction left unmatched.

CDR3 sequence (DNA): TGCGCCAGCAGCCCTGACAGGGCCAAAAACATTCAGTACTTC. Translated, it gives CASSPDRAKNIQYF. This chain links TRBV5-1 with TRBJ2-4; D is perhaps TRBD1 (6 bases). This CDR3 has 14 amino acids. Germline-derived CDR1 and CDR2 are SGHRS and YFSETQ. Trimming left V 4 bases short and J 1 base short, with 9 bases between.

The chain has TRBV2 and TRBJ1-4; D may be TRBD1 (6 bases). Trimming left V 4 bases short and J 3 bases short, with 12 bases between. CDR1 is SNHLY, CDR2 FYNNEI, per germline. CDR3 length equals 15 residues. The CDR3 sequence is CASSGFRGSNEKLFF. Written as DNA, the CDR3 is TGTGCCAGCAGTGGATTCAGGGGATCTAATGAAAAACTGTTTTTT.

V usage is TRBV19 and J usage is TRBJ2-5; 7 bases agree with TRBD1. Germline V CDR1 and CDR2: LNHDA, SQIVND (reference sequence). The CDR3 loop spans 15 amino acids. V gave up 4 bases and J gave up 3 bases; unmatched junction bases: 8. The CDR3 protein is CASSTNLGQKETQYF. The CDR3 region has the DNA TGTGCCAGTAGTACTAACCTGGGACAGAAAGAGACCCAGTACTTC.

The chain links TRBV14 to TRBJ2-2, with D possibly TRBD2 on 5 matching bases. Germline CDR1 is SGHDN and CDR2 is FVKESK. CDR3 length: 18 amino acids. Trimming stripped 7 bases from V and 1 base from J, with 22 bases between. The CDR3 DNA sequence: TGTGCCAGCAACCCGGCTTGGACTTCCCCTTGGAACACCGGGGAGCTGTTTTTT. Translating gives CASNPAWTSPWNTGELFF.

The table lists this clone with a few counts. This sequence joins TRBV7-2 and TRBJ1-5; D is perhaps TRBD1 (6 bases). Germline CDR1 reads SGHTA; CDR2 reads FQGNSA. The CDR3 spans 17 residues. V was pared by 2 bases and J by 5 bases, with 19 bases between. CDR3 DNA sequence: TGTGCCAGCAGCTTATTCGGAGGATCCAGGACAGATCAGCCCCAGCATTTT. It specifies CASSLFGGSRTDQPQHF.

The rearrangement links TRBV5-1 to TRBJ2-7; the match to TRBD1 covers 8 bases. CDR3 size: 15 residues. Trimming took 4 bases from V and 7 from J; bases not matched to a gene: 13. The V gene's germline CDR1 is SGHRS and CDR2 YFSETQ. The CDR3 region has the DNA TGCGCCAGCAGCCGAGACAGGGGAAGGCAAGGGGAGCAGTACTTC. It yields the protein CASSRDRGRQGEQYF.

The chain uses TRBV9 and TRBJ1-1; weak D call: TRBD1 (6 bases). V lost 0 bases and J 5 bases, leaving 11 bases between the germline ends. CDR1 is SGDLS and CDR2 is YYNGEE in the germline V gene. The CDR3 runs to 14 residues. The CDR3 region has the DNA TGTGCCAGCAGCGTAGACGGGGGGCGGACTGAAGCTTTCTTT. Its protein is CASSVDGGRTEAFF.

The CDR3 loop is CATSRDLGGYGTTEAFF. The CDR3 DNA is TGTGCCACCAGCAGAGATTTAGGAGGGTATGGGACCACTGAAGCTTTCTTT. The gene calls are TRBV15 and TRBJ1-1; weak D call: TRBD1 (5 bases). CDR3 length: 17 amino acids. The V and J ends lost 0 bases and 4 bases respectively, with 18 bases between them. Germline V gene lookup returns CDR1 LNHNV and CDR2 YYDKDF (reference sequence).

The gene calls are TRBV9 and TRBJ1-4; possibly TRBD1 for D (5 bases). CDR1 and CDR2 (germline): SGDLS, YYNGEE. The V end was cut by 3 bases, the J end by 8 bases, with 14 bases between. CDR3 length: 14 residues. The CDR3 coding sequence is TGTGCCAGCAGCGCAGGGAATTCTGGGGAAAAACTGTTTTTT. Protein: CASSAGNSGEKLFF.

The rearrangement links TRBV28 to TRBJ2-6; D is uncertain. Germline CDR1 reads MDHEN; CDR2 reads SYDVKM. CDR3 size: 15 residues. Trimming removed 7 bases from V and 0 bases from J, with 10 bases in between. The chain's CDR3 is CASTPAGSGANVLTF. The CDR3 bases are TGTGCCAGCACCCCCGCAGGCTCTGGGGCCAACGTCCTGACTTTC.

The chain couples TRBV19 to TRBJ2-7, with 8 nucleotides matching TRBD1. This CDR3 contains 16 residues. With V trimmed by 3 bases and J by 3 bases, 10 bases remained unmatched. Germline loops: CDR1 LNHDA, CDR2 SQIVND (reference sequence). The CDR3: CASSIARDRIFYEQYF. In DNA form, the CDR3 reads TGTGCCAGTAGTATTGCCCGGGACAGGATCTTCTACGAGCAGTACTTC. The whole variable domain, remainder taken from reference TRBV19 and TRBJ2-7, is DGGITQSPKYLFRKEGQNVTLSCEQNLNHDAMYWYRQDPGQGLRLIYYSQIVNDFQKGDIAEGYSVSREKKESFPLTVTSAQKNPTAFYLCASSIARDRIFYEQYFGPGTRLTVT.

The chain couples TRBV19 to TRBJ2-1, with a possible D match to TRBD1 (6 bases). Germline CDR1 reads LNHDA; CDR2 reads SQIVND (reference sequence). The CDR3 extends over 19 amino acids. Trimming shortened V by 7 bases and J by 5 bases, and 30 bases separated the two germline ends. The CDR3 region is CASTPNPWLMGTKNNEQFF. The CDR3, as DNA: TGTGCCAGTACCCCCAATCCCTGGTTGATGGGGACAAAGAACAATGAGCAGTTCTTC.

This clone occurred once. The chain couples TRBV6-5 to TRBJ1-1; TRBD1 matches at 8 bases. V gave up 2 bases and J gave up 7 bases; unmatched junction bases: 3. Germline loops: CDR1 MNHEY, CDR2 SVGAGI. The CDR3 is 13 residues long. The CDR3 reads CASSYRQGNEAFF. For the CDR3, the DNA is TGTGCCAGCAGTTACCGACAGGGGAATGAAGCTTTCTTT.

The chain links TRBV2 to TRBJ2-6; no clear D gene. The V and J ends lost 3 bases and 0 bases respectively, with 6 bases between them. The CDR3 sequence is 15 residues long. Germline loops: CDR1 SNHLY, CDR2 FYNNEI. CDR3 region: CASSEYSSGANVLTF. CDR3 in DNA: TGTGCCAGCAGTGAGTATAGCTCTGGGGCCAACGTCCTGACTTTC.

The CDR3 loop reads CASSTGLAGGPDTQYF. As DNA, the CDR3 is TGTGCCAGCAGTACCGGACTAGCGGGAGGGCCAGATACGCAGTATTTT. This chain links TRBV28 with TRBJ2-3; 15 positions match TRBD2. The ends lost 5 bases at V and 4 bases at J; junction bases unmatched: 4. The CDR3 covers 16 residues. Germline CDR1 and CDR2: MDHEN and SYDVKM.

The J gene is TRBJ1-1, the V gene TRBV5-1; 10 bases are a match to TRBD1. The CDR3 is made up of 15 amino acids. Per germline, CDR1 SGHRS and CDR2 YFSETQ. J lost 5 bases, V lost 4 bases, and 8 bases had no gene match. CDR3 bases: TGCGCCAGCAGCCTCCTGACAGGGGGCGGAACTGAAGCTTTCTTT. Residues: CASSLLTGGGTEAFF. Full variable domain (remainder filled in from reference TRBV5-1 and TRBJ1-1): KAGVTQTPRYLIKTRGQQVTLSCSPISGHRSVSWYQQTPGQGLQFLFEYFSETQRNKGNFPGRFSGRQFSNSRSEMNVSTLELGDSALYLCASSLLTGGGTEAFFGQGTRLTVV.

On this clone: One junction end does not reproduce the germline sequence, and a read error may be involved. This chain uses TRBV7-2 with TRBJ1-2; TRBD1 matches at 7 bases. The CDR3 contains 13 residues. In germline, CDR1 is SGHTA, CDR2 FQGNSA. The CDR3 here is CASSLAYFGTEAF. DNA for the CDR3: TGTGCCAGCAGCTTAGCATACTTTGGGACAGAAGCCTTC.

This chain links TRBV5-4 with TRBJ1-4, with D perhaps TRBD1 (5 bases). The germline V gene has CDR1 SGHNT and CDR2 YYREEE (reference sequence). CDR3 length: 13 residues. The germline V and J ends were trimmed by 1 base and 7 bases, with 8 bases remaining between them. CDR3 sequence: CASSLSTVEKLFF. CDR3 DNA: TGTGCCAGCAGCTTGTCGACAGTTGAAAAACTGTTTTTT.

This chain joins TRBV27 and TRBJ1-4; TRBD1 agrees at 7 bases. Germline lookup yields CDR1 MNHEY and CDR2 SMNVEV (reference sequence). The CDR3 totals 14 residues. V trimming: 2 bases; J trimming: 7 bases; junction bases outside the gene matches: 4. CDR3 nucleotides: TGTGCCAGCAGTTTAAGACAGGGACGTGAAAAACTGTTTTTT. Translating gives CASSLRQGREKLFF.

The chain is built from TRBV5-1 and TRBJ2-2; 9 bases agree with TRBD2. There are 15 residues in the CDR3. The V and J ends lost 6 bases and 0 bases, in that order; junction bases with no gene match: 3. Per the germline V gene, CDR1 is SGHRS and CDR2 is YFSETQ. CDR3 DNA sequence: TGCGCCAGCACTGCTAGCGGGGCGAACACCGGGGAGCTGTTTTTT. This sequence encodes CASTASGANTGELFF.

Comments on this clone: At one of its ends the junction is not consistent with the germline gene, which may arise from a read error. The chain combines TRBV7-7 with TRBJ2-1; TRBD2 agrees at 7 bases. CDR1 SSHAT and CDR2 FNYEAQ come from the germline V gene (reference sequence). The length of the CDR3 is 14 residues. For the CDR3, the DNA is TGTGCTAGCAGCCGGAGTGCGGGAGCATCCGAGCAGTTCTTC. Amino acid sequence: CASSRSAGASEQFF.

The chain employs TRBV7-9 and TRBJ2-7, with 10 bases matching TRBD1. The CDR3 covers 16 residues. With V trimmed by 4 bases and J by 4 bases, 10 bases remained unmatched. Germline assignment: CDR1 SEHNR and CDR2 FQNEAQ (reference sequence). CDR3 DNA: TGTGCCAGCAGCTACTGGGACAGGGGTTATTTTTACGAGCAGTACTTC. Its translation: CASSYWDRGYFYEQYF.

V gene TRBV19 combines with J gene TRBJ1-2, with D possibly TRBD1 on 6 matching bases. The V gene lost 0 bases and the J gene lost 7 bases, with 21 bases spanning the gap. Per the germline V gene, CDR1 is LNHDA and CDR2 is SQIVND (reference sequence). The CDR3 sequence is 17 residues long. In DNA, the CDR3 is TGTGCCAGTAGTATAGATCGAGGGGGACGGACAGCGGTTGGCTACACCTTC. Protein sequence: CASSIDRGGRTAVGYTF.

The chain joins TRBV19 to TRBJ2-7, with 8 positions matching TRBD1. The CDR3 is made up of 15 amino acids. Germline-derived CDR1 and CDR2 are LNHDA and SQIVND (reference sequence). V lost 3 bases, J lost 6 bases, and 10 bases stayed unmatched. The CDR3 DNA reads as TGTGCCAGTAGTATTGATCACGGGCAGGGGGCCGAGCAGTACTTC. It yields the protein CASSIDHGQGAEQYF.

The genes are TRBV19 and TRBJ2-7; 8 bases map to TRBD2. CDR3 length: 15 amino acids. V lost 6 bases, J lost 3 bases, and 10 bases stayed unmatched. Germline CDR1 LNHDA, CDR2 SQIVND (reference sequence). In nucleotides, the CDR3 is TGTGCCAGTAGCTTTAGTAGCGGGATCTACTACGAGCAGTACTTC. Translating it yields CASSFSSGIYYEQYF.